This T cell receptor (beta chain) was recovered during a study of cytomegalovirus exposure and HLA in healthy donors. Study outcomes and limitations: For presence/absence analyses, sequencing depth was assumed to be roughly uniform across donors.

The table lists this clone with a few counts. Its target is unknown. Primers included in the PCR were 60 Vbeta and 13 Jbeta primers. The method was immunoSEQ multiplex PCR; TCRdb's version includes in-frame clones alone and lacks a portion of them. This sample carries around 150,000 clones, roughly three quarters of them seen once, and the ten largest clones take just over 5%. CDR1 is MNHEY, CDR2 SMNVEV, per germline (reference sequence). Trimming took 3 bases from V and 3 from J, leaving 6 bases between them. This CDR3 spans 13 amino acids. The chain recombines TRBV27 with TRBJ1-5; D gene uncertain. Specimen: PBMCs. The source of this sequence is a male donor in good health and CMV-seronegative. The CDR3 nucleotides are TGTGCCAGCAGTTTGCGGCTCAATCAGCCCCAGCATTTT. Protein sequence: CASSLRLNQPQHF.